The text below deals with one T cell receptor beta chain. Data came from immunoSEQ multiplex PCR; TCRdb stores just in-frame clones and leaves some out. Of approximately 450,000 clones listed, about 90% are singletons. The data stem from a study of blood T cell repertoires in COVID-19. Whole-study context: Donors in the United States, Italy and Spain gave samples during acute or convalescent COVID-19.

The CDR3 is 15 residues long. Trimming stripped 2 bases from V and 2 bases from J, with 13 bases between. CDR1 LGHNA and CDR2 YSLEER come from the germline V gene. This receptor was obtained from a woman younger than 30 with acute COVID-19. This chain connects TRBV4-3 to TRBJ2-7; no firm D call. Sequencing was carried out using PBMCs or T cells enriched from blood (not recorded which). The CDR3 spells CASSQNNARPYEQYF. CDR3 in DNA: TGCGCCAGCAGCCAAAACAACGCCAGGCCCTACGAGCAGTACTTC.